These T cell receptor beta chains were read from a single sample in a study of response to subunit inactivated influenza vaccine. A single record per CDR3 protein comes from TCRdb applying MiXCR to the RT-PCR reads. The table includes hundreds of thousands of distinct CDR3 sequences, roughly 20% detected once. The specimen comprised PBMCs from blood, sampled around 5 days after vaccination. These receptors were taken from a man in his fifties who received an inactivated influenza vaccine. Each CDR3 is given with its conserved first and last residue. The D gene is left open where the match is weak. Size is stated for part of the rows, as once, few or many counts, or as a class when the clone is expanded.

abundance	v_gene	j_gene	d_gene	CDR3nt	CDR3aa
many	TRBV7-2	TRBJ2-3	-	TGTGCCAGCAGCCACCCGACAGAACTCTCAGATACGCAGTATTTT	CASSHPTELSDTQYF
-	TRBV7-9	TRBJ2-7	-	TGTGCCAGCAGCGCAGGGACTGGCCTGGACGAGCAGTACTTC	CASSAGTGLDEQYF
-	TRBV28	TRBJ2-7	TRBD1	TGTGCCAGCAGTAACCACGGACAGGGGGGGGACGAGCAGTACTTC	CASSNHGQGGDEQYF
-	TRBV6-2/TRBV6-3	TRBJ2-3	-	TGTGCCAGCAGTTACTCTGGACGGCCAAAAGCCACAGATACGCAGTATTTT	CASSYSGRPKATDTQYF
-	TRBV5-5	TRBJ2-3	-	TGTGCCAGCAGCTTGCGAGACGGGGATAGCGCAGATACGCAGTATTTT	CASSLRDGDSADTQYF
-	TRBV11-2	TRBJ2-7	-	TGTGCCAGCAGCCCTCCGCAGCCCTCCTACGAGCAGTACTTC	CASSPPQPSYEQYF
-	TRBV18	TRBJ2-3	-	TGTGCCAGCTCGAGCCAGGGGGGGTCTGGCACAGATACGCAGTATTTT	CASSSQGGSGTDTQYF
-	TRBV7-9	TRBJ2-7	-	TGTGCCAGCAGCTTAGGTGCGGCCATGGAAGGCGAGCAGTACTTC	CASSLGAAMEGEQYF
many	TRBV5-6	TRBJ1-5	TRBD1	TGTGCCAGCAGTCTGGGACAGGGGAGTCAGCCCCAGCATTTT	CASSLGQGSQPQHF
few	TRBV12-3/TRBV12-4	TRBJ1-2	TRBD1	TGTGCCAGCAGTTTTTTCCGGGACAGTCACTATGGCTACACCTTC	CASSFFRDSHYGYTF
few	TRBV7-3	TRBJ2-5	TRBD1	TGTGCCAGCAGCATCCGGGACAGGGGTGGAGAGACCCAGTACTTC	CASSIRDRGGETQYF
-	TRBV7-6	TRBJ1-4	-	TGTGCCAGCAGCTTAGAGGCACAACCAACTAATGAAAAACTGTTTTTT	CASSLEAQPTNEKLFF
-	TRBV4-2	TRBJ2-7	-	TGTGCCAGCAGCCAAGTCCTGGGGGAGTTTTACGAGCAGTACTTC	CASSQVLGEFYEQYF
few	TRBV29-1	TRBJ2-2	-	TGCAGCGTTGCCGGGGAAGGGGCCGGCGGGGAGCTGTTTTTT	CSVAGEGAGGELFF
many	TRBV5-1	TRBJ1-2	-	TGCGCCAGCAGCTTGCAACCGGCCTCCCAGGATGGCTACACCTTC	CASSLQPASQDGYTF
-	TRBV20-1	TRBJ2-7	TRBD1	TGCAGTGCTATGGGACAGGGTCGGTCCTACGAGCAGTACTTC	CSAMGQGRSYEQYF
few	TRBV28	TRBJ2-7	TRBD2	TGTGCCAGCATCTCGACGGGGGACTATTCAGTCTCAGGGCAGTACTTC	CASISTGDYSVSGQYF
-	TRBV20-1	TRBJ1-2	TRBD1	TGCAGTGCTTTCGGACAGGGGGATGGCTACACCTTC	CSAFGQGDGYTF
-	TRBV6-1	TRBJ2-3	-	TGTGCCAGCGGGAGGACAGAGACAGATACGCAGTATTTT	CASGRTETDTQYF
many	TRBV12-3/TRBV12-4	TRBJ2-3	-	TGTGCCAGCAGTTTTGGTTGGGGCACAGATACGCAGTATTTT	CASSFGWGTDTQYF
few	TRBV9	TRBJ2-7	-	TGTGCCAGCAGCGTAGATCCAGTAAACTCCTACGAGCAGTACTTC	CASSVDPVNSYEQYF
-	TRBV21-1	TRBJ2-1	-	TGTGCCAGCAGCAAAGGCAGGGCCGAAGAGAATGAGCAGTTCTTC	CASSKGRAEENEQFF
-	TRBV7-6	TRBJ2-1	TRBD2	TGTGCCAGCAGCGCAAGGCCCAGCGGGAATAAATATGAGCAGTTCTTC	CASSARPSGNKYEQFF
-	TRBV6-2/TRBV6-3	TRBJ2-1	-	TGTGCCAGCAGTTACCCTCTAACAGGGAGGTACTACAATGAGCAGTTCTTC	CASSYPLTGRYYNEQFF
many	TRBV5-1	TRBJ2-1	TRBD1	TGCGCCAGCAGCCAACAGGGGGAACATTACAATGAGCAGTTCTTC	CASSQQGEHYNEQFF
-	TRBV24-1	TRBJ1-4	-	TGTGCCACCAGCTATAATGAAAAACTGTTTTTT	CATSYNEKLFF
many	TRBV12-3/TRBV12-4	TRBJ2-1	-	TGTGCCAGCAGTTTAGGGGGGGGGGCCAGGAATGAGCAGTTCTTC	CASSLGGGARNEQFF
few	TRBV12-3/TRBV12-4	TRBJ1-2	-	TGTGCCAGCAGTCTGCGACTTGGAAGGGGCTACACCTTC	CASSLRLGRGYTF
-	TRBV10-3	TRBJ1-1	TRBD1	TGTGCCATCAGTGAGGCGGGACAGGGTGGCCTGAACACTGAAGCTTTCTTT	CAISEAGQGGLNTEAFF
few	TRBV10-3	TRBJ2-5	-	TGTGCCATCAGTGAAGTCAGCGTCGTCTCCCAGTACTTC	CAISEVSVVSQYF
few	TRBV12-3/TRBV12-4	TRBJ1-4	TRBD1	TGTGCCAGCAGTTTAAACAGGGGATGGGAAAAACTGTTTTTT	CASSLNRGWEKLFF
few	TRBV20-1	TRBJ2-3	TRBD2	TGCAGTGCTAGACGTAGCGGGCCCGATACGCAGTATTTT	CSARRSGPDTQYF
few	TRBV7-2	TRBJ2-7	-	TGTGCCAGCAGCAAGTACGGTTACGAGCAGTACTTC	CASSKYGYEQYF
few	TRBV24-1	TRBJ2-7	-	TGTGCCACCAGTGATGGTAGCACCTACGAGCAGTACTTC	CATSDGSTYEQYF
-	TRBV29-1	TRBJ2-7	-	TGCAGCGTTGGAAGGGTCGGCTCCTACGAGCAGTACTTC	CSVGRVGSYEQYF
few	TRBV4-3	TRBJ2-4	-	TGCGCCAGCAGCCAAGGGTTTTCGCAGGGTGGAAACATTCAGTACTTC	CASSQGFSQGGNIQYF
many	TRBV29-1	TRBJ2-5	-	TGCAGCGTTGATGGGGCTCGAGAGACCCAGTACTTC	CSVDGARETQYF
-	TRBV25-1	TRBJ2-3	TRBD2	TGTGCCAGCTCCCCGGGTGCGGGAGGACCACGCTCTAGCACAGATACGCAGTATTTT	CASSPGAGGPRSSTDTQYF
few	TRBV27	TRBJ2-1	TRBD2	TGTGCCAGCAGTTTAACCGGGACTAACTACAATGAGCAGTTCTTC	CASSLTGTNYNEQFF
-	TRBV7-6	TRBJ1-1	-	TGTGCCAGCAGCTTAGTCCGAGATCAAGCTTTCTTT	CASSLVRDQAFF
-	TRBV10-3	TRBJ2-6	-	TGTGCCATCAGTGCCGGGACAGGGGCCAACGTCCTGACTTTC	CAISAGTGANVLTF
-	TRBV3-1	TRBJ2-3	-	TGTGCCAGCAGAGGAGGGGGGGCCCGCCCAGATACGCAGTATTTT	CASRGGGARPDTQYF
-	TRBV7-2	TRBJ2-7	TRBD2	TGTGCCAGCAGCTTAGTTTTTAGCGGGCTCTCCTACGAGCAGTACTTC	CASSLVFSGLSYEQYF
-	TRBV9	TRBJ2-5	-	TGTGCCAGCAGCAAGGGGAACGGAAACCAAGAGACCCAGTACTTC	CASSKGNGNQETQYF
few	TRBV29-1	TRBJ2-2	TRBD2	TGCAGCGGGGGAGGACTAGCGTCGAACACCGGGGAGCTGTTTTTT	CSGGGLASNTGELFF
-	TRBV29-1	TRBJ2-3	-	TGCAGCATTCGTAGCACAGATACGCAGTATTTT	CSIRSTDTQYF
once	TRBV3-1	TRBJ2-5	TRBD1	TGTGCCAGCAGCCAAGATGACAGGGTAGCTGCTAGGGAGACCCAGTACTTC	CASSQDDRVAARETQYF
-	TRBV7-2	TRBJ2-5	-	TGTGCCAGCAGCTCCCCCGGGGAGACCCAGTACTTC	CASSSPGETQYF
few	TRBV5-1	TRBJ2-7	-	TGCGCCAGCAGCAGGGAAGGCGGTTCCCCCTACGAGCAGTACTTC	CASSREGGSPYEQYF
few	TRBV4-1	TRBJ1-4	-	TGCGCCAGCAGCCAGGATGACAGGATGACTAATGAAAAACTGTTTTTT	CASSQDDRMTNEKLFF
few	TRBV6-6	TRBJ1-3	TRBD1	TGTGCCAGCAGGGACAGGTCTTTCAACACCATATATTTT	CASRDRSFNTIYF
-	TRBV12-3/TRBV12-4	TRBJ2-2	-	TGTGCCAGCACGCCCCTGGGAGGTGGCGGGGAGCTGTTTTTT	CASTPLGGGGELFF
many	TRBV24-1	TRBJ2-3	-	TGTGCCACCAGTGATCCCGACGGTTGGGGCCCAGATACGCAGTATTTT	CATSDPDGWGPDTQYF
-	TRBV5-1	TRBJ2-7	TRBD1	TGCGCCAGCAGCGCCTGGACAGGGGGCTACGAGCAGTACTTC	CASSAWTGGYEQYF
many	TRBV7-9	TRBJ1-2	TRBD1	TGTGCCAGCAGCTTAGGTGACAGGGGATTCTATGGCTACACCTTC	CASSLGDRGFYGYTF
few	TRBV7-2	TRBJ2-3	-	TGTGCCAGCGCCAAACAAGCGGGAGATACGCAGTATTTT	CASAKQAGDTQYF
-	TRBV7-9	TRBJ2-4	-	TGTGCCAGCAGCTTAGGAAATAGCGGAATCAAAAACATTCAGTACTTC	CASSLGNSGIKNIQYF
-	TRBV5-5	TRBJ1-5	TRBD1	TGTGCCAGCAGCTTGAGAACAGGGGGCGATCAGCCCCAGCATTTT	CASSLRTGGDQPQHF
-	TRBV7-8	TRBJ2-2	TRBD1	TGTGCCAGCAGCTTAAAGGGGGCACGCACCGGGGAGCTGTTTTTT	CASSLKGARTGELFF
-	TRBV29-1	TRBJ2-1	-	TGCAGCGTTCTTTCCTCGACTAGGCGCGGCAATGAGCAGTTCTTC	CSVLSSTRRGNEQFF